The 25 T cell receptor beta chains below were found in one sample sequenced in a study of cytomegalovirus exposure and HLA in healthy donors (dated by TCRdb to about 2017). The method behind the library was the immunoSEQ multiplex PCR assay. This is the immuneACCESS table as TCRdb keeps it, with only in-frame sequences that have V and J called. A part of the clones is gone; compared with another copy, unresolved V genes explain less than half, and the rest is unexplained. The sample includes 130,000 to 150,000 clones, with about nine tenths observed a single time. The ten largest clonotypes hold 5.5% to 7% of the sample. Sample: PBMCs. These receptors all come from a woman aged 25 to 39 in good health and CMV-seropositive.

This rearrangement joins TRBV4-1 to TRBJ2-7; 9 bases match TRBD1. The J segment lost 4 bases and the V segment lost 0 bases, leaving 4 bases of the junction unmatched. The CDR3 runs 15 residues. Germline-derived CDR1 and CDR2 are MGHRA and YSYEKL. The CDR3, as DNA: TGCGCCAGCAGCCAAGAGGGACAGGGATATTACGAGCAGTACTTC. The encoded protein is CASSQEGQGYYEQYF.

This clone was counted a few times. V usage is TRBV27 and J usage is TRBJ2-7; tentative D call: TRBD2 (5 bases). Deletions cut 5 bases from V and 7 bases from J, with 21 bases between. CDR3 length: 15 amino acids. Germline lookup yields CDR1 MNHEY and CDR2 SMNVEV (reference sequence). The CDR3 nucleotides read TGTGCCAGCAGTCGTCTGGTGGGAGCTCGGAGGGAGCAGTACTTC. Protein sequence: CASSRLVGARREQYF.

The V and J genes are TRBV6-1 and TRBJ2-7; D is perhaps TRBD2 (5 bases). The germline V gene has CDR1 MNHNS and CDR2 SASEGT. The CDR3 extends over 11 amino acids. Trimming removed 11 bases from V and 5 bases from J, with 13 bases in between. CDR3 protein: CAVEGSNEQYF. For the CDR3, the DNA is TGTGCCGTCGAGGGCTCTAACGAGCAGTACTTC.

The CDR3 loop reads CASSLPGGTDTQYF. The CDR3 DNA reads as TGCGCCAGCAGCTTGCCAGGGGGCACAGATACGCAGTATTTT. V and J are TRBV5-1 and TRBJ2-3; D might be TRBD1 (6 bases). Germline V lookup: CDR1 SGHRS, CDR2 YFSETQ. There are 14 residues in the CDR3. Trimming removed 1 base from V and 1 base from J, with 7 bases in between. The full variable domain, completed using reference TRBV5-1 and TRBJ2-3, is KAGVTQTPRYLIKTRGQQVTLSCSPISGHRSVSWYQQTPGQGLQFLFEYFSETQRNKGNFPGRFSGRQFSNSRSEMNVSTLELGDSALYLCASSLPGGTDTQYFGPGTRLTVL.

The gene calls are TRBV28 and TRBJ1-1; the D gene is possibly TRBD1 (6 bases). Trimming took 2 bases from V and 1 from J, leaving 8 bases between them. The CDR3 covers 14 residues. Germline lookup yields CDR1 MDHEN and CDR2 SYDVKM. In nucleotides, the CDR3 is TGTGCCAGCAGTTTACAGGGGCAGAACACTGAAGCTTTCTTT. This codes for CASSLQGQNTEAFF.

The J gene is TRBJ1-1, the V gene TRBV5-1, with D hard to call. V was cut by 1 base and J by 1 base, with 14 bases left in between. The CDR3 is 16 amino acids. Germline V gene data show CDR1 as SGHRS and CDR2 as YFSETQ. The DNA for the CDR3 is TGCGCCAGCAGCTTGTTTCTCTCTCCGGGGAACACTGAAGCTTTCTTT. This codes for CASSLFLSPGNTEAFF.

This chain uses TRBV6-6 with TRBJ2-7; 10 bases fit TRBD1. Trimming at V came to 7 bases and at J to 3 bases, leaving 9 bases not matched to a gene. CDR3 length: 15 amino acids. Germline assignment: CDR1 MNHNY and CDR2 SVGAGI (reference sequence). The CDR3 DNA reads TGTGCCAGCACCCAGGGGGGGACAGGGGTCTACGAGCAGTACTTC. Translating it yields CASTQGGTGVYEQYF.

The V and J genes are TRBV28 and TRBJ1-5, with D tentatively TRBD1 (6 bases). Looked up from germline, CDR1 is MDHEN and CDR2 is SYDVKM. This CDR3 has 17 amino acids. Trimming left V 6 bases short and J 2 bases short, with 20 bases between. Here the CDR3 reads CASRQGGSVVRNQPQHF. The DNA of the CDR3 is TGTGCCAGCAGACAGGGAGGGAGTGTGGTACGCAATCAGCCCCAGCATTTT.

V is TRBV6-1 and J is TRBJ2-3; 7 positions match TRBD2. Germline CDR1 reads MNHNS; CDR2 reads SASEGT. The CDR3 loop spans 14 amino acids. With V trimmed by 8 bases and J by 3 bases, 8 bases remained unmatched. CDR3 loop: CASLWGRETDTQYF. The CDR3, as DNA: TGTGCCAGCCTATGGGGGAGGGAAACAGATACGCAGTATTTT.

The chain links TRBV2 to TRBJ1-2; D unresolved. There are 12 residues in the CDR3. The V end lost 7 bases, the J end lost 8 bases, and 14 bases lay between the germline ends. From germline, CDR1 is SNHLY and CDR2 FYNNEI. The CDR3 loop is CASNRGGIGYTF. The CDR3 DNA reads TGTGCCAGCAATCGGGGAGGCATAGGCTACACCTTC.

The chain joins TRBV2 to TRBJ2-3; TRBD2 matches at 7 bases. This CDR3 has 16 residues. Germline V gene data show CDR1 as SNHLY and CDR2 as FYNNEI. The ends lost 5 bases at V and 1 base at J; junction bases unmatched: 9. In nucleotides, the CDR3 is TGTGCCAGCAGTCCCAGGACTAGTTTGGGCACAGATACGCAGTATTTT. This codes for CASSPRTSLGTDTQYF. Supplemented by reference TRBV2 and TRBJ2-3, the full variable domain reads EPEVTQTPSHQVTQMGQEVILRCVPISNHLYFYWYRQILGQKVEFLVSFYNNEISEKSEIFDDQFSVERPDGSNFTLKIRSTKLEDSAMYFCASSPRTSLGTDTQYFGPGTRLTVL.

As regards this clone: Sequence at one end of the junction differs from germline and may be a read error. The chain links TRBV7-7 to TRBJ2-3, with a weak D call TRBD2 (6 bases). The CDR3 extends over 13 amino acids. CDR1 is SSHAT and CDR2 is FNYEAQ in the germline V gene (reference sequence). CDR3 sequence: CASSQGLQATQYF. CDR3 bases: TGTGCTAGCAGCCAGGGACTTCAAGCTACGCAGTATTTT.

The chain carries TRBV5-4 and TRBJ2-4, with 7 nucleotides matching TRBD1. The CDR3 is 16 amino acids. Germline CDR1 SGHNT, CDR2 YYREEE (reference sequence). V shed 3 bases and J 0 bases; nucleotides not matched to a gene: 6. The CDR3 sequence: CASSWGTELAKNIQYF. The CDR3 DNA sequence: TGTGCCAGCAGCTGGGGGACAGAGCTAGCCAAAAACATTCAGTACTTC.

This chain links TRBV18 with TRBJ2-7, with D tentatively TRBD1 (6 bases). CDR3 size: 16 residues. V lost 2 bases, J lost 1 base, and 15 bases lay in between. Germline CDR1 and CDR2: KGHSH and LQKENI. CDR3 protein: CASSPVGGQTSYEQYF. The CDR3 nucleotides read TGTGCCAGCTCACCAGTAGGAGGACAGACTTCCTACGAGCAGTACTTC.

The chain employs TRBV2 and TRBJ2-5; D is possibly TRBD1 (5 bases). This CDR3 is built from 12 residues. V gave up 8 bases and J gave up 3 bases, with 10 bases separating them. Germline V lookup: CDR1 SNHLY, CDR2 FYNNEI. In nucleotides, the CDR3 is TGTGCCAGCTCCAGGGATGAAGAGACCCAGTACTTC. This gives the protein CASSRDEETQYF.

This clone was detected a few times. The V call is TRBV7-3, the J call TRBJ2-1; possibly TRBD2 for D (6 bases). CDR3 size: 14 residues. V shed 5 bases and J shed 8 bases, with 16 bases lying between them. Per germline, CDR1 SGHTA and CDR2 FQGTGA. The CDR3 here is CASSLQSPGDEQFF. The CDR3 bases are TGTGCCAGCAGCCTCCAGTCCCCGGGGGATGAGCAGTTCTTC.

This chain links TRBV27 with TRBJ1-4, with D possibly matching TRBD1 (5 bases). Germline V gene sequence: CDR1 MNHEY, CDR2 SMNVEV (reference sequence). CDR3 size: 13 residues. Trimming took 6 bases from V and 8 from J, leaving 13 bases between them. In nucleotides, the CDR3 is TGTGCCAGCAGCCCACGGTGGGGCGAAAAACTGTTTTTT. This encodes CASSPRWGEKLFF.

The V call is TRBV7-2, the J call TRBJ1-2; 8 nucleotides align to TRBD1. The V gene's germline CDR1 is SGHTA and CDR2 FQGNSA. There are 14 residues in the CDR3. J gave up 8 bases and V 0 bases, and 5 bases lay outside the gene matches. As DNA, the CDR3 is TGTGCCAGCAGCTTAGCGGGACAGGCGGGAGGCTACACCTTC. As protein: CASSLAGQAGGYTF.

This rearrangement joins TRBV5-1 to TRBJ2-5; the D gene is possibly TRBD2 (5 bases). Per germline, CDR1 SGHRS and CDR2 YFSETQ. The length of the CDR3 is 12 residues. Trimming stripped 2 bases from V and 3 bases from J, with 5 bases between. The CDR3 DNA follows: TGCGCCAGCAGCTTAGCGGAAGAGACCCAGTACTTC. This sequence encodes CASSLAEETQYF.

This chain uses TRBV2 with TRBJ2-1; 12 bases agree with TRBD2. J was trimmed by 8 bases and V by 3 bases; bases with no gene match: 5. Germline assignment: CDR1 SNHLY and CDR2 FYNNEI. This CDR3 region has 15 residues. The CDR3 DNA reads TGTGCCAGCAGTGATCCTCTAGCGGGGGGGGATGAGCAGTTCTTC. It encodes CASSDPLAGGDEQFF.

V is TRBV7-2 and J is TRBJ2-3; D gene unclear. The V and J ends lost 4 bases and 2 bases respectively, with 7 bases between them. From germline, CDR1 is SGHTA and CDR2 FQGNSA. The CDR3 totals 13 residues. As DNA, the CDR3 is TGTGCCAGCAGCTCGGGTATCACAGATACGCAGTATTTT. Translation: CASSSGITDTQYF.

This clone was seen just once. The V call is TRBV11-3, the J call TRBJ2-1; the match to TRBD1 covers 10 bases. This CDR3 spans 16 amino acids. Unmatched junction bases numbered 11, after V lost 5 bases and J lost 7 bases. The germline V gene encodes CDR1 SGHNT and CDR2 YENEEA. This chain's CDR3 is CASSAGQGVNKNEQFF. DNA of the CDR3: TGTGCCAGCAGCGCAGGACAGGGGGTAAATAAGAATGAGCAGTTCTTC. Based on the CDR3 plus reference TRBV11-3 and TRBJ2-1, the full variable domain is EAGVVQSPRYKIIEKKQPVAFWCNPISGHNTLYWYLQNLGQGPELLIRYENEEAVDDSQLPKDRFSAERLKGVDSTLKIQPAELGDSAVYLCASSAGQGVNKNEQFFGPGTRLTVL.

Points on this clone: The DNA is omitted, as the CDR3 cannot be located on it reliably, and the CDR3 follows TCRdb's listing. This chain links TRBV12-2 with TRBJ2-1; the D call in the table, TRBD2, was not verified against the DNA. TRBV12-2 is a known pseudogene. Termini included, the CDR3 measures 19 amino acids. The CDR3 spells CASRLYACREAGSYNEQFF.

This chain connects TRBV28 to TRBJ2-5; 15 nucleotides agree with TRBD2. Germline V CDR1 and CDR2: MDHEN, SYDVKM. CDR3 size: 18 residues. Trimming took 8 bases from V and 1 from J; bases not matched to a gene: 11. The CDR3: CASRTSGTSGGIQETQYF. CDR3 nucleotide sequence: TGTGCCAGCCGGACTTCGGGGACTAGCGGGGGGATCCAAGAGACCCAGTACTTC. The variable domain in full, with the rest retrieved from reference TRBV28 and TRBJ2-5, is DVKVTQSSRYLVKRTGEKVFLECVQDMDHENMFWYRQDPGLGLRLIYFSYDVKMKEKGDIPEGYSVSREKKERFSLILESASTNQTSMYLCASRTSGTSGGIQETQYFGPGTRLLVL.

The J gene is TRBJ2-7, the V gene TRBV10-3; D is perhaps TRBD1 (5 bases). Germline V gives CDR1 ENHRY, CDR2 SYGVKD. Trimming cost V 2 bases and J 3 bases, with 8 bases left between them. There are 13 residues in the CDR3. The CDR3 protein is CAISEQGRYEQYF. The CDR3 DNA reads TGTGCCATCAGTGAGCAGGGCCGCTACGAGCAGTACTTC.